This TCR beta chain was sequenced for a study of cytomegalovirus exposure and HLA in healthy donors. General observations from the study: The study labeled 150 or so TCR beta chains cytomegalovirus-associated. In most subjects, TCR beta sequences reportedly gave accurate predictions of HLA-A and HLA-B alleles. In vitro work confirmed that a few CMV-associated chains recognize CMV antigens.

The V end was cut by 5 bases, the J end by 3 bases, with 10 bases between. The CDR3 is 13 residues long. Germline V CDR1 and CDR2: LGHNT, FRNRAP. A multiplex PCR was run with 60 Vbeta primers and 13 Jbeta primers. Produced via immunoSEQ multiplex PCR; TCRdb's table is partial and in-frame only. The data contain roughly 150,000 clones, around 83% of them singletons. As regards this clone: Its cognate antigen is unknown.

The source material was PBMCs. The clonotype comes from a man younger than 45 in good health and CMV-seropositive. The gene calls are TRBV12-5 and TRBJ1-2; D perhaps matches TRBD1 (6 bases). This chain's CDR3 is CASGKQGYYGYTF. CDR3 DNA sequence: TGTGCTAGTGGTAAACAGGGATACTATGGCTACACCTTC.